This TCR beta chain was captured in a study of T cells in Graves' hyperthyroidism and ophthalmopathy. Researchers took RNA transcripts and amplified the TCR beta CDR3 regions from them. Initially, a first-round RT-PCR of the TCR CDR3 employed the HTBI primer set. One entry per CDR3 protein, called by TCRdb with MiXCR from the multiplex PCR reads. The table has around 300,000 distinct CDR3 sequences, around 14% seen once; the top ten hold just under 25%. The CDR3 loop spans 15 amino acids. Turning to this clonotype: One end of the junction fails to match germline, which may point to a read error.

Sequencing was done on a sample of blood. The clonotype originates from a woman in her twenties or thirties with Graves' hyperthyroidism. The chain couples TRBV12-3 or TRBV12-4 to TRBJ2-7; D ambiguous. Written as DNA, the CDR3 is TGTGCCAGCAGTCCAAGGGCCGCCCGCTACTACGAGCGGTACTTC. Its protein is CASSPRAARYYERYF.